This T cell receptor beta chain was sequenced during a study of control samples from healthy donors and cancer patients. The method was immunoSEQ multiplex PCR; TCRdb's version includes in-frame clones alone and lacks a portion of them. The sample holds about 98,000 clones, about 90% seen once. Sequenced: blood. The receptor's source is a woman under 30 in good health.

In DNA form, the CDR3 reads TGTGCCAGCAGCCTAGACTACGAGCAGTACTTC. Translating it yields CASSLDYEQYF. The chain is built from TRBV6-2 or TRBV6-3 and TRBJ2-7, with unresolved D. V lost 6 bases and J lost 3, with 6 bases in between. The CDR3 covers 11 residues. Germline loops: CDR1 MNHEY, CDR2 SVGEGT.